Listed below are T cell receptor beta chains from one sample, sequenced in a study of cytomegalovirus exposure and HLA in healthy donors. TCRdb keeps only in-frame clones here, not all; method: immunoSEQ multiplex PCR. The sample comprises around 190,000 clones, 70% to 85% of which are singletons, and 4.4% rests with the top ten. The sequenced sample consisted of PBMCs. These receptors were taken from a woman in her 30s in good health and CMV-seropositive. The CDR3 runs from the conserved cysteine through the conserved F or W. A D gene is named only where the DNA matches it firmly. The size entry is marked missing in some rows and otherwise reads once, few, many or a size class.

v_gene	abundance	j_gene	d_gene	CDR3aa	CDR3nt
TRBV5-1	NA	TRBJ1-4	NA	CASSQTATYEKLFF	TGCGCCAGCAGCCAGACAGCCACTTATGAAAAACTGTTTTTT
TRBV7-9	NA	TRBJ1-2	NA	CASSLSAEPNYGYTF	TGTGCCAGCAGCTTATCGGCGGAGCCTAACTATGGCTACACCTTC
TRBV7-2	NA	TRBJ2-7	TRBD2	CASSSRGGEYEQYF	TGTGCCAGCAGCTCCCGCGGGGGGGAGTACGAGCAGTACTTC
TRBV11-2	few	TRBJ1-3	TRBD1	CASSSGTGPSGNTIYF	TGTGCCAGCAGCTCGGGGACAGGGCCCTCTGGAAACACCATATATTTT
TRBV5-6	NA	TRBJ2-5	NA	CASSYDSTQETQYF	TGTGCCAGCAGCTACGACAGTACCCAAGAGACCCAGTACTTC
TRBV7-6	NA	TRBJ2-7	NA	CASSIGTNEQYF	TGTGCCAGCAGCATCGGGACAAACGAGCAGTACTTC
TRBV6-5	once	TRBJ1-1	NA	CASSYSTVTEAFF	TGTGCCAGCAGTTACTCGACAGTCACTGAAGCTTTCTTT
TRBV7-8	once	TRBJ2-7	NA	CASSPIHYEQYF	TGTGCCAGCAGCCCGATTCACTACGAGCAGTACTTC
TRBV7-2	once	TRBJ2-3	NA	CASTPPNGGLSTDTQYF	TGTGCCAGCACCCCCCCCAATGGCGGACTTAGCACAGATACGCAGTATTTT
TRBV5-1	NA	TRBJ2-5	TRBD2	CASGGAGGHQETQYF	TGCGCCAGTGGGGGAGCGGGGGGCCACCAAGAGACCCAGTACTTC
TRBV29-1	NA	TRBJ1-2	TRBD1	CSVQPGQGNYGYTF	TGCAGCGTCCAGCCGGGACAGGGAAACTATGGCTACACCTTC
TRBV15	NA	TRBJ2-5	NA	CATSSPAGLGPGTQYF	TGTGCCACCAGCAGCCCCGCCGGCTTGGGCCCAGGGACCCAGTACTTC
TRBV6-6	NA	TRBJ1-1	TRBD1	CASSSGQGSWAFF	TGTGCCAGCAGTTCGGGACAGGGGAGTTGGGCTTTCTTT
TRBV6-1	once	TRBJ2-4	TRBD2	CASSAPTSGNNIQYF	TGTGCCAGCAGCGCTCCAACTAGCGGGAATAACATTCAGTACTTC
TRBV5-1	NA	TRBJ1-6	NA	CASSLGSVLDSPLHF	TGCGCCAGCAGTTTAGGAAGCGTTCTAGATTCACCCCTCCACTTT
TRBV28	NA	TRBJ2-7	NA	CATIEAPLYEQYF	TGTGCCACCATAGAAGCCCCACTCTACGAGCAGTACTTC
TRBV12-5	NA	TRBJ2-7	TRBD1	CASGLVLFGRGIPYYEQYF	TGTGCTAGTGGTTTGGTACTTTTTGGCAGGGGGATCCCTTACTACGAGCAGTACTTC
TRBV19	NA	TRBJ2-3	TRBD2	CASSSPSGIAIDTQYF	TGTGCCAGTAGTTCTCCCAGCGGGATAGCAATAGATACGCAGTATTTT
TRBV7-9	NA	TRBJ1-4	NA	CASSSATNEKLFF	TGTGCCAGCAGTTCGGCAACTAATGAAAAACTGTTTTTT
TRBV27	once	TRBJ2-1	TRBD1	CASSLSSGTGVHNEQFF	TGTGCCAGCAGTTTATCTAGCGGGACAGGGGTTCACAATGAGCAGTTCTTC
TRBV7-9	NA	TRBJ2-2	TRBD2	CASEPSGATGELFF	TGTGCCAGCGAGCCTAGCGGGGCCACCGGGGAGCTGTTTTTT
TRBV2	NA	TRBJ1-2	NA	CASSEVLPRPFYGYTF	TGTGCCAGCAGTGAAGTTCTCCCCAGGCCCTTCTATGGCTACACCTTC
TRBV6-5	NA	TRBJ1-6	NA	CASSLTGLSAPLHF	TGTGCCAGCAGTTTGACAGGTTTATCGGCACCCCTCCACTTT
TRBV30	NA	TRBJ2-5	TRBD2	CAWSGGRAKTQYF	TGTGCCTGGAGTGGCGGGAGGGCGAAGACCCAGTACTTC
TRBV5-4	NA	TRBJ1-2	NA	CASSLDRNYGYTF	TGTGCCAGCAGCCTCGACAGAAACTATGGCTACACCTTC
TRBV7-8	NA	TRBJ2-1	TRBD2	CASSLGLAGAYNEQFF	TGTGCCAGCAGCTTAGGGCTAGCGGGGGCCTACAATGAGCAGTTCTTC
TRBV11-3	NA	TRBJ2-7	TRBD2	CASSPRLAGLSYEQYF	TGTGCCAGCAGCCCCCGGCTAGCGGGATTGTCCTACGAGCAGTACTTC
TRBV5-6	NA	TRBJ2-4	NA	CASTWGGGDIQYF	TGTGCCAGCACCTGGGGAGGGGGGGACATTCAGTACTTC
TRBV27	NA	TRBJ2-7	TRBD2	CASMGGEALYEQYF	TGTGCCAGCATGGGGGGGGAGGCCCTCTACGAGCAGTACTTC
TRBV9	NA	TRBJ2-7	TRBD2	CASSVGSGGYEQYF	TGTGCCAGCAGCGTAGGTAGCGGGGGCTACGAGCAGTACTTC
TRBV5-1	NA	TRBJ2-7	NA	CASSLREYEQYF	TGCGCCAGCAGCTTGCGAGAATACGAGCAGTACTTC
TRBV5-1	NA	TRBJ1-6	NA	CASSPQGQNSSPLHF	TGCGCCAGCAGCCCTCAAGGACAGAATAGTTCACCCCTCCACTTT
TRBV7-9	NA	TRBJ1-1	NA	CASSRGAEAFF	TGTGCCAGCAGCCGGGGGGCTGAAGCTTTCTTT
TRBV9	NA	TRBJ2-3	TRBD2	CASSVELAGVVDTQYF	TGTGCCAGCAGCGTAGAACTAGCGGGAGTGGTGGATACGCAGTATTTT
TRBV19	NA	TRBJ2-2	NA	CASSRVQGGTGELFF	TGTGCCAGTAGTCGAGTCCAGGGAGGCACCGGGGAGCTGTTTTTT
TRBV7-2	NA	TRBJ2-1	TRBD2	CASSLLPGGNNEQFF	TGTGCCAGCAGCTTATTGCCGGGGGGGAACAATGAGCAGTTCTTC
TRBV30	NA	TRBJ1-1	NA	CAWTAGRNTEAFF	TGTGCCTGGACGGCAGGGCGGAACACTGAAGCTTTCTTT
TRBV6-5	NA	TRBJ1-1	TRBD1	CASSYSRTGFDTEAFF	TGTGCCAGCAGTTACTCGAGGACAGGGTTCGACACTGAAGCTTTCTTT
TRBV4-2	many	TRBJ1-5	TRBD1	CASSPGTGGGGQPQHF	TGTGCCAGCAGCCCAGGGACAGGGGGCGGCGGTCAGCCCCAGCATTTT
TRBV29-1	NA	TRBJ2-1	TRBD2	CSVASGGYNEQFF	TGCAGCGTTGCCAGCGGGGGCTACAATGAGCAGTTCTTC
TRBV7-2	NA	TRBJ2-5	NA	CASGTGQETQYF	TGTGCCAGCGGGACTGGGCAAGAGACCCAGTACTTC
TRBV5-1	NA	TRBJ1-2	TRBD1	CASSFQTGDGYAF	TGCGCCAGCAGCTTTCAGACAGGGGATGGCTACGCCTTC
TRBV11-2	NA	TRBJ2-7	TRBD2	CASSAGLAGDEQYF	TGTGCCAGCAGCGCGGGACTAGCGGGAGACGAGCAGTACTTC
TRBV2	few	TRBJ1-4	TRBD1	CASTPAAGGREKLFF	TGTGCCAGCACCCCAGCGGCAGGGGGTCGTGAAAAACTGTTTTTT
TRBV5-1	NA	TRBJ1-2	TRBD1	CASSYTSQGPASTAFYGYTF	TGCGCCAGCAGCTACACCTCACAGGGGCCCGCTTCGACGGCTTTCTATGGCTACACCTTC
TRBV27	few	TRBJ2-7	NA	CASSFAAGYEQYF	TGTGCCAGCAGTTTTGCAGCCGGGTACGAGCAGTACTTC
TRBV7-9	NA	TRBJ2-2	TRBD2	CASASGREFDTGELFF	TGTGCCAGCGCCAGCGGGAGAGAGTTTGACACCGGGGAGCTGTTTTTT
TRBV4-2	NA	TRBJ2-7	NA	CASSQGASNEQYF	TGTGCCAGCAGCCAAGGAGCTAGTAACGAGCAGTACTTC
TRBV5-1	NA	TRBJ2-7	NA	CASSSLESDYEQYF	TGCGCCAGCAGCTCACTAGAGTCTGACTACGAGCAGTACTTC
TRBV28	NA	TRBJ1-5	NA	CASSGQYNQPQHF	TGTGCCAGCAGCGGACAGTACAATCAGCCCCAGCATTTT